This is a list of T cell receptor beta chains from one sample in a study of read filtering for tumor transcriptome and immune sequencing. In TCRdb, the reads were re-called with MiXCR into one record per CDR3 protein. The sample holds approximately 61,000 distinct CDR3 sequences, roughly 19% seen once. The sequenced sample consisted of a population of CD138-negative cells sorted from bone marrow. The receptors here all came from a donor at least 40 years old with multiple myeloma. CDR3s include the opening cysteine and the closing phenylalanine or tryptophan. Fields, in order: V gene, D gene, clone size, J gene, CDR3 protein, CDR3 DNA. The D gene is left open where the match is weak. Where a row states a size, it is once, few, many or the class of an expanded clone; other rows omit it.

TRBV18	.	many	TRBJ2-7	CASSPNLLGEEQYF	TGTGCCAGCTCACCAAATTTGCTGGGCGAGGAGCAGTACTTC
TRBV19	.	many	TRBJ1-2	CATGEVYGYTF	TGTGCCACAGGGGAAGTCTACGGCTACACCTTC
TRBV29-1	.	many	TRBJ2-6	CSVVVGRAGSGANVLTF	TGCAGCGTTGTAGTAGGCCGAGCGGGCTCTGGGGCCAACGTCCTGACTTTC
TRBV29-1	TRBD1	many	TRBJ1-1	CSVYRGANTEAFF	TGCAGCGTGTACAGGGGGGCGAACACTGAAGCTTTCTTT
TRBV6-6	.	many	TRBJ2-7	CASSLGGLSQQYF	TGTGCCAGCAGCCTTGGGGGTTTATCCCAGCAGTACTTC
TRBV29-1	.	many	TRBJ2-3	CSGAISTDTQYF	TGCAGCGGCGCAATTAGCACAGATACGCAGTATTTT
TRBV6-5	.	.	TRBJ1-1	CASSYFGGGAQAFF	TGTGCCAGCAGTTACTTCGGAGGAGGGGCGCAGGCTTTCTTT
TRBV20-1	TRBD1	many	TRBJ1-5	CSATGTGGVSSNQPQHF	TGCAGTGCCACCGGGACAGGGGGCGTAAGTAGCAATCAGCCCCAGCATTTT
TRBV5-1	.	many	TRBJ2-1	CASSPYVLADEQFF	TGCGCCAGCAGCCCCTATGTTCTAGCAGATGAGCAGTTCTTC
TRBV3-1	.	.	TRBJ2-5	CASSQRKEWETQYF	TGTGCCAGCAGCCAAAGAAAGGAGTGGGAGACCCAGTACTTC
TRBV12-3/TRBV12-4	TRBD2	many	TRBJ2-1	CASIIGRGRSNEQFF	TGTGCCAGCATTATAGGGCGCGGGAGGAGCAATGAGCAGTTCTTC
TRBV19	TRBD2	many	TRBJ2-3	CASSIVSGAGVDTDTQYF	TGTGCCAGTAGTATAGTAAGCGGAGCGGGAGTAGACACAGATACGCAGTATTTT
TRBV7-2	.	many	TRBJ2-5	CASSTHMGGAGQETQYF	TGTGCCAGCAGCACCCACATGGGGGGCGCGGGACAAGAGACCCAGTACTTC
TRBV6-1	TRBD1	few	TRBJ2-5	CASRDLGTGVRETQYF	TGTGCCAGCAGGGACCTCGGGACAGGGGTTCGGGAGACCCAGTACTTC
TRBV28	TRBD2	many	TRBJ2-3	CASSLSGGPSDTQYF	TGTGCCAGCAGTTTGAGCGGGGGTCCTTCTGATACGCAGTATTTT
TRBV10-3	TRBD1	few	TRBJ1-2	CAISVGQGVYGYTF	TGTGCCATCAGTGTCGGACAGGGCGTCTATGGCTACACCTTC
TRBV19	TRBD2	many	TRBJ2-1	CASSIELAGVSYNEQFF	TGTGCCAGTAGTATCGAGCTGGCGGGAGTTTCCTACAATGAGCAGTTCTTC
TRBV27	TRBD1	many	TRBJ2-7	CASSFRDRVNNEQYF	TGTGCCAGCAGTTTCCGGGACAGGGTTAACAACGAGCAGTACTTC
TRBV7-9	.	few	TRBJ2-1	CASSPRGAVNEQFF	TGTGCCAGCAGCCCGCGGGGCGCGGTCAATGAGCAGTTCTTC
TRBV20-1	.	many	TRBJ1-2	CSARRGGWRTNSGYTF	TGCAGTGCTAGGCGGGGCGGCTGGCGGACTAACAGCGGCTACACCTTC